These T cell receptor beta chains were read from a single sample in a study of PD-1 blockade in classical Hodgkin lymphoma. The repertoire was sequenced with immunoSEQ multiplex PCR; TCRdb's copy has only in-frame clones and lacks some. This table has 25,000 to 35,000 clones, approximately 65% appearing once. This material consisted of peripheral blood mononuclear cells (PBMCs), taken before the fourth cycle of nivolumab. These receptors all come from a human donor with classical Hodgkin lymphoma. Both conserved end residues are part of each CDR3. Fields, in order: J gene, D gene, V gene, clone size, CDR3 DNA, CDR3 protein. D genes are given only for firm matches. The listing skips clone size in some rows; elsewhere it reads once, few, many or a size class.

J gene: TRBJ2-5
D gene: TRBD2
V gene: TRBV6-1
clone size: few
CDR3 DNA: TGTGCCAGCAGTGAGGGACTAGCGGTTCAAGAGACCCAGTACTTC
CDR3 protein: CASSEGLAVQETQYF

J gene: TRBJ2-1
D gene: TRBD2
V gene: TRBV7-3
clone size: NA
CDR3 DNA: TGTGCCAGCAGCTTTGACGGACTAGCGGGAGTAAAAGAGCAGTTCTTC
CDR3 protein: CASSFDGLAGVKEQFF

J gene: TRBJ2-7
D gene: NA
V gene: TRBV9
clone size: NA
CDR3 DNA: TGTGCCAGCAGCGGCTTGGGGGAGCAGTACTTC
CDR3 protein: CASSGLGEQYF

J gene: TRBJ2-5
D gene: TRBD1
V gene: TRBV7-9
clone size: NA
CDR3 DNA: TGTGCCAGCAGGCCTCCTTCTGACAGGGGGACCCAGTACTTC
CDR3 protein: CASRPPSDRGTQYF

J gene: TRBJ1-4
D gene: NA
V gene: TRBV4-2
clone size: NA
CDR3 DNA: TGTGCCAGCAGCCAACAAATTGGGGACGTTAAAGCGGAAAAACTGTTTTTT
CDR3 protein: CASSQQIGDVKAEKLFF

J gene: TRBJ1-2
D gene: NA
V gene: TRBV6-1
clone size: NA
CDR3 DNA: TGTGCCAGCAGTGAAGGGGCCGTCTGGGGTAGAGTCTATGGCTACACCTTC
CDR3 protein: CASSEGAVWGRVYGYTF

J gene: TRBJ2-5
D gene: NA
V gene: TRBV2
clone size: NA
CDR3 DNA: TGTGCCAGCAGTGAATCCCGGACTGGAGAGACCCAGTACTTC
CDR3 protein: CASSESRTGETQYF

J gene: TRBJ2-2
D gene: NA
V gene: TRBV27
clone size: once
CDR3 DNA: TGTGCCGCAAGTTCGGGGAACGGGGAGCTGTTTTTT
CDR3 protein: CAASSGNGELFF

J gene: TRBJ2-1
D gene: TRBD2
V gene: TRBV28
clone size: NA
CDR3 DNA: TGTGCCAGCCATCTAGCGGGAGCAACATACAATGAGCAGTTCTTC
CDR3 protein: CASHLAGATYNEQFF

J gene: TRBJ2-1
D gene: NA
V gene: TRBV11-2
clone size: NA
CDR3 DNA: TGTGCCAGCAGCTTAGAACTTAGCTCCTACAATGAGCAGTTCTTC
CDR3 protein: CASSLELSSYNEQFF

J gene: TRBJ2-6
D gene: NA
V gene: TRBV9
clone size: NA
CDR3 DNA: TGTGCCAGCAGCGTAGTCGGCCCAGGGGCCTCCTCTGGGGCCAACGTCCTGACTTTC
CDR3 protein: CASSVVGPGASSGANVLTF

J gene: TRBJ1-2
D gene: NA
V gene: TRBV28
clone size: NA
CDR3 DNA: TGTGCCAGCAGTTTAAGGGACCGAGGGGACTATGGCTACACCTTC
CDR3 protein: CASSLRDRGDYGYTF

J gene: TRBJ2-3
D gene: TRBD1
V gene: TRBV28
clone size: NA
CDR3 DNA: TGTGCCAGCAGGGACAGGGCCACAGATACGCAGTATTTT
CDR3 protein: CASRDRATDTQYF

J gene: TRBJ1-4
D gene: NA
V gene: TRBV30
clone size: NA
CDR3 DNA: TGTGCCTGGAGTGTACTTTCGGAAAAACTGTTTTTT
CDR3 protein: CAWSVLSEKLFF

J gene: TRBJ2-2
D gene: NA
V gene: TRBV6-1
clone size: NA
CDR3 DNA: TGTGCCAGTAATCCCGGGACTTCGAACACCGGGGAGCTGTTTTTT
CDR3 protein: CASNPGTSNTGELFF

J gene: TRBJ1-1
D gene: NA
V gene: TRBV6-5
clone size: NA
CDR3 DNA: TGTGCCAGCTCCGGGGACATGAGGACTGAAGCTTTCTTT
CDR3 protein: CASSGDMRTEAFF

J gene: TRBJ2-3
D gene: NA
V gene: TRBV2
clone size: once
CDR3 DNA: TGTGCCAGCAGTGATGGGGCTAGCGTCAACACAGATACGCAGTATTTT
CDR3 protein: CASSDGASVNTDTQYF

J gene: TRBJ1-3
D gene: TRBD1
V gene: TRBV5-8
clone size: NA
CDR3 DNA: TGTGCCAGCAGCTTCGGGACAGTGTCAGGAAACACCATATATTTT
CDR3 protein: CASSFGTVSGNTIYF

J gene: TRBJ2-7
D gene: NA
V gene: TRBV9
clone size: few
CDR3 DNA: TGTGCCAGCAGCACAGCCGTGGGCGAGCAGTACTTC
CDR3 protein: CASSTAVGEQYF

J gene: TRBJ1-1
D gene: NA
V gene: TRBV6-5
clone size: NA
CDR3 DNA: TGTGCCAGCTGGATAGGGATGAACACTGAAGCTTTCTTT
CDR3 protein: CASWIGMNTEAFF

J gene: TRBJ1-6
D gene: TRBD1
V gene: TRBV9
clone size: NA
CDR3 DNA: TGTGCCAGCAGCGGACGTCAGGGGGCTAATTCACCCCTCCACTTT
CDR3 protein: CASSGRQGANSPLHF

J gene: TRBJ1-5
D gene: NA
V gene: TRBV7-8
clone size: NA
CDR3 DNA: TGTGCCAGCAGCGTACCTAGTGGGCAGCCCCAGCATTTT
CDR3 protein: CASSVPSGQPQHF

J gene: TRBJ1-2
D gene: TRBD1
V gene: TRBV9
clone size: NA
CDR3 DNA: TGTGCCAGCAGCGTAGTTTTGGGACAGGGCTACACCTTC
CDR3 protein: CASSVVLGQGYTF

J gene: TRBJ1-2
D gene: TRBD1
V gene: TRBV14
clone size: few
CDR3 DNA: TGTGCCAGCAGTCCATTGGACAGGGGTAACTATGGCTACACCTTC
CDR3 protein: CASSPLDRGNYGYTF

J gene: TRBJ1-1
D gene: NA
V gene: TRBV5-4
clone size: NA
CDR3 DNA: TGTGCCAGCGGCGGATCGAACACTGAAGCTTTCTTT
CDR3 protein: CASGGSNTEAFF

J gene: TRBJ2-1
D gene: TRBD2
V gene: TRBV6-4
clone size: NA
CDR3 DNA: TGTGCCAGACCGCCAGGGACTAGCGGAAAAGGATACAACAATGAGCAGTTCTTC
CDR3 protein: CARPPGTSGKGYNNEQFF

J gene: TRBJ2-3
D gene: TRBD2
V gene: TRBV6-5
clone size: NA
CDR3 DNA: TGTGCCAGCAGTCTAGCGGGGTTAAGCACAGATACGCAGTATTTT
CDR3 protein: CASSLAGLSTDTQYF

J gene: TRBJ1-4
D gene: NA
V gene: TRBV9
clone size: once
CDR3 DNA: TGTGCCTCAAAGGGGGGAGGAAAACTGTTTTTT
CDR3 protein: CASKGGGKLFF

J gene: TRBJ2-2
D gene: TRBD1
V gene: TRBV7-6
clone size: NA
CDR3 DNA: TGTGCCAGCAGCTTAATGGGGACAGGGGTCCCCGGGGAGCTGTTTTTT
CDR3 protein: CASSLMGTGVPGELFF

J gene: TRBJ2-7
D gene: NA
V gene: TRBV6-6
clone size: NA
CDR3 DNA: TGTGCCAGCAGTTACTTGGGGCCCCCCTACGAGCAGTACTTC
CDR3 protein: CASSYLGPPYEQYF

J gene: TRBJ2-5
D gene: NA
V gene: TRBV27
clone size: NA
CDR3 DNA: TGTGCCAGCAGTTTAATGGGAGAGACCCAGTACTTC
CDR3 protein: CASSLMGETQYF

J gene: TRBJ2-1
D gene: TRBD2
V gene: TRBV7-6
clone size: NA
CDR3 DNA: TGTGCCAGCAGCCTAGGGACTAGCGGGGCGTACAATGAGCAGTTCTTC
CDR3 protein: CASSLGTSGAYNEQFF

J gene: TRBJ2-3
D gene: TRBD2
V gene: TRBV30
clone size: NA
CDR3 DNA: TGTGCCTGGAGAAAGCGGGGGGTAGGAGATACGCAGTATTTT
CDR3 protein: CAWRKRGVGDTQYF

J gene: TRBJ1-3
D gene: NA
V gene: TRBV9
clone size: NA
CDR3 DNA: TGTGCCAGCAGCGTAGCGGGGGAAACGGGAAACACCATATATTTT
CDR3 protein: CASSVAGETGNTIYF

J gene: TRBJ2-2
D gene: NA
V gene: TRBV7-7
clone size: few
CDR3 DNA: TGTGCCAGCAGCTTGGATAGCGGTACCGGGGAGCTGTTTTTT
CDR3 protein: CASSLDSGTGELFF

J gene: TRBJ1-6
D gene: NA
V gene: TRBV5-1
clone size: NA
CDR3 DNA: TGCGCCAGCAGCTTGGTGACAGCTGGCTCCTCACCCCTCCACTTT
CDR3 protein: CASSLVTAGSSPLHF

J gene: TRBJ1-1
D gene: NA
V gene: TRBV29-1
clone size: NA
CDR3 DNA: TGCAGCGCCTGTCCCGCTCGAGGGGGTGAAGCTTTCTTT
CDR3 protein: CSACPARGGEAFF

J gene: TRBJ2-1
D gene: NA
V gene: TRBV27
clone size: few
CDR3 DNA: TGTGCCAGCAGTTTTCCAGGGCCCAGCAATGAGCAGTTCTTC
CDR3 protein: CASSFPGPSNEQFF

J gene: TRBJ2-3
D gene: TRBD2
V gene: TRBV9
clone size: once
CDR3 DNA: TGTGCCAGCAGTGTACGGGGTAGCGGGAGGTCCGTGGGCACAGATACGCAGTATTTT
CDR3 protein: CASSVRGSGRSVGTDTQYF

J gene: TRBJ1-1
D gene: NA
V gene: TRBV7-6
clone size: medium-sized
CDR3 DNA: TGTGCCAGCAGCTTAGTATTTGGGGGAGGCACTGAAGCTTTCTTT
CDR3 protein: CASSLVFGGGTEAFF

J gene: TRBJ2-2
D gene: NA
V gene: TRBV28
clone size: NA
CDR3 DNA: TGTGCCAGCAGTTTATCGACTTGGACAGTTGACACCGGGGAGCTGTTTTTT
CDR3 protein: CASSLSTWTVDTGELFF

J gene: TRBJ2-7
D gene: TRBD2
V gene: TRBV30
clone size: NA
CDR3 DNA: TGTGCCTGGAGTCCCGGGAGGGCCCAGTACGAGCAGTACTTC
CDR3 protein: CAWSPGRAQYEQYF

J gene: TRBJ2-4
D gene: TRBD2
V gene: TRBV28
clone size: once
CDR3 DNA: TGTGCCAGCAGTTTAACTCTAGCGGGGGCTACCAAAAACATTCAGTACTTC
CDR3 protein: CASSLTLAGATKNIQYF

J gene: TRBJ1-6
D gene: NA
V gene: TRBV7-9
clone size: NA
CDR3 DNA: TGTGCCAGCAGCCAAGATAATTCACCCCTCCACTTT
CDR3 protein: CASSQDNSPLHF

J gene: TRBJ1-2
D gene: TRBD1
V gene: TRBV19
clone size: few
CDR3 DNA: TGTGCCAGTAGTATAGCACAGGGGAAGGATGGCTACACCTTC
CDR3 protein: CASSIAQGKDGYTF

J gene: TRBJ1-5
D gene: NA
V gene: TRBV10-1
clone size: NA
CDR3 DNA: TGCGCCAGCAGTGAGTCTTTCTCAGGGGAGTTTAGCCAGCCCCAGCATTTT
CDR3 protein: CASSESFSGEFSQPQHF

J gene: TRBJ2-7
D gene: TRBD2
V gene: TRBV2
clone size: NA
CDR3 DNA: TGTGCCAGCAGCGGAGGTAGCGGGTCCTACGAGCAGTACTTC
CDR3 protein: CASSGGSGSYEQYF

J gene: TRBJ2-3
D gene: NA
V gene: TRBV15
clone size: few
CDR3 DNA: TGTGCCACCAGCAGAGTCCAGGCTAGCACAGATACGCAGTATTTT
CDR3 protein: CATSRVQASTDTQYF

J gene: TRBJ1-1
D gene: NA
V gene: TRBV30
clone size: few
CDR3 DNA: TGTGCCTGGAGTGTACAAGAGAACACTGAAGCTTTCTTT
CDR3 protein: CAWSVQENTEAFF

J gene: TRBJ2-3
D gene: TRBD2
V gene: TRBV5-6
clone size: few
CDR3 DNA: TGTGCCAGCAGCTTGGTAGCGGGGGTCCGAGATACGCAGTATTTT
CDR3 protein: CASSLVAGVRDTQYF

J gene: TRBJ1-4
D gene: NA
V gene: TRBV29-1
clone size: NA
CDR3 DNA: TGCAGCGTTGAAGTTGAGGGCAGATTCGGGGAAAAACTGTTTTTT
CDR3 protein: CSVEVEGRFGEKLFF

J gene: TRBJ1-3
D gene: TRBD1
V gene: TRBV19
clone size: few
CDR3 DNA: TGTGCCAGTAGTATCGGAGGGGGCGTTGGAAACACCATATATTTT
CDR3 protein: CASSIGGGVGNTIYF

J gene: TRBJ1-1
D gene: NA
V gene: TRBV6-5
clone size: few
CDR3 DNA: TGTGCCAGCAGTCCTAGTGGAACTGAAGCTTTCTTT
CDR3 protein: CASSPSGTEAFF

J gene: TRBJ2-3
D gene: NA
V gene: TRBV5-1
clone size: NA
CDR3 DNA: TGCGCCAGCAGCTTGGGAGGGACAAGCACAGATACGCAGTATTTT
CDR3 protein: CASSLGGTSTDTQYF

J gene: TRBJ2-7
D gene: NA
V gene: TRBV5-1
clone size: NA
CDR3 DNA: TGCGCCAGCATCTTGGAGGTGGAGTACTTC
CDR3 protein: CASILEVEYF

J gene: TRBJ2-1
D gene: TRBD1
V gene: TRBV6-5
clone size: NA
CDR3 DNA: TGTGCCAGCAGTTACTCGGGGACCACAGGGGATGAGCAGTTCTTC
CDR3 protein: CASSYSGTTGDEQFF

J gene: TRBJ1-5
D gene: NA
V gene: TRBV7-8
clone size: NA
CDR3 DNA: TGTGCCAGCAGCATCGGGAACAATCAGCCCCAGCATTTT
CDR3 protein: CASSIGNNQPQHF

J gene: TRBJ2-7
D gene: TRBD2
V gene: TRBV7-6
clone size: few
CDR3 DNA: TGTGCCAGCAGCTTAAAAAGCGGGGGGGTCGAGCAGTACTTC
CDR3 protein: CASSLKSGGVEQYF

J gene: TRBJ2-7
D gene: NA
V gene: TRBV6-6
clone size: few
CDR3 DNA: TGTGCCAGCAGTCCCCGGGCTAGAGGCTACGAGCAGTACTTC
CDR3 protein: CASSPRARGYEQYF

J gene: TRBJ1-2
D gene: NA
V gene: TRBV7-2
clone size: NA
CDR3 DNA: TGTGCCAGCAGCTCCTGGGTGGGAAACTATGGCTACACCTTC
CDR3 protein: CASSSWVGNYGYTF